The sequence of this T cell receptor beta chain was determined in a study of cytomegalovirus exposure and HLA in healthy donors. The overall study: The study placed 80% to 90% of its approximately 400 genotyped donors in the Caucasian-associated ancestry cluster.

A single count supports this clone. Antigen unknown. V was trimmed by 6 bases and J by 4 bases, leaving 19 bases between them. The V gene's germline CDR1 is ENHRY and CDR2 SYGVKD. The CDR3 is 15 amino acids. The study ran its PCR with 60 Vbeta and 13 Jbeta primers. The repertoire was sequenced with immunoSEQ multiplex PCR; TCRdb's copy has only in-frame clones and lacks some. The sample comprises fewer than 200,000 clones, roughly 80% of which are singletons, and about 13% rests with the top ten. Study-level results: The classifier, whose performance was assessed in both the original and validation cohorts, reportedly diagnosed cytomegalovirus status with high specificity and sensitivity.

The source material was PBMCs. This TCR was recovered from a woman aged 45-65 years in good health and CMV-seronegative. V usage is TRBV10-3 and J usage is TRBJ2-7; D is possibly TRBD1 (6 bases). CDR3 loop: CAISALDRMNYEQYF. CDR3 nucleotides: TGTGCCATCAGCGCATTGGACAGAATGAATTACGAGCAGTACTTC.